A single sample is the source of the 21 T cell receptor beta chains below, sequenced in a study of Ad26.COV2.S vaccination and SARS-CoV-2 variants. As to treatment: around 19 received Ad26.COV2.S at low or high dose, single or two shots; 5 received placebo; per-sample allocation not given. Sample collection was performed on day 63 after the first vaccine or placebo injection. Generated by immunoSEQ multiplex PCR, the TCRdb table keeps only in-frame clones and is missing some. The sample gives 400,000 to 500,000 clones, roughly 87% of which show up once; about 2.5% is in the top ten. Material: peripheral blood, obtained in a trial of Ad26.COV2.S vaccine versus placebo. These receptors originate from a person aged 18 to 59 who received the Ad26.COV2.S COVID-19 vaccine or a placebo.

The chain couples TRBV3-1 (or the pseudogene TRBV3-2) to TRBJ2-6; D call uncertain. The CDR3 extends over 16 amino acids. Germline loops: CDR1 LGHDT, CDR2 YNNKEL (reference sequence). Trimming took off 0 bases at V and 2 bases at J, with 8 bases between the two ends. The CDR3, as DNA: TGTGCCAGCAGCCAAGATTGGCGTCCTGGGGCCAACGTCCTGACTTTC. It is translated as CASSQDWRPGANVLTF.

The CDR3 bases are TGTGCCAGCAGCAGGGGGCGTGGCACAGATACGCAGTATTTT. Amino acid sequence: CASSRGRGTDTQYF. This rearrangement joins TRBV11-2 to TRBJ2-3; 7 bases fit TRBD1. The CDR3 has 14 amino acids. Germline CDR1 reads SGHAT; CDR2 reads FQNNGV. Losses at the gene ends were 5 bases for V and 1 base for J; bases not matched to a gene: 3.

The chain has TRBV6-5 and TRBJ1-2, with TRBD1 identical over 10 bases. V shed 6 bases and J 8 bases; nucleotides not matched to a gene: 6. In germline, CDR1 is MNHEY, CDR2 SVGAGI. This CDR3 contains 13 residues. CDR3 amino acids: CASRDRGVEGYTF. The CDR3 DNA reads TGTGCCAGCAGGGACAGGGGGGTTGAAGGCTACACCTTC.

Remarks on this clone: Distinct nucleotide sequences in the sample also encode this CDR3. CDR3 amino acids: CAWSVRTGNQPQHF. Here the CDR3 DNA reads TGTGCCTGGAGTGTAAGGACAGGCAATCAGCCCCAGCATTTT. The genes are TRBV30 and TRBJ1-5; D is possibly TRBD1 (6 bases). CDR3 length: 14 amino acids. CDR1 and CDR2 from the germline V gene are GTSNPN and SVGIG (reference sequence). V shed 0 bases and J shed 2 bases, with 8 bases lying between them.

The CDR3 DNA sequence: TGTGCCAGCAGCTTGCGTGGGGGTTCTGGAAACACCATATATTTT. Translating gives CASSLRGGSGNTIYF. The rearrangement uses TRBV7-9 and TRBJ1-3; D is perhaps TRBD1 (5 bases). Deletions cut 3 bases from V and 1 base from J, with 10 bases between. Germline V gene sequence: CDR1 SEHNR, CDR2 FQNEAQ (reference sequence). The CDR3 sequence is 15 residues long.

The V call is TRBV7-9, the J call TRBJ1-1; 8 bases are a match to TRBD1. Looked up from germline, CDR1 is SEHNR and CDR2 is FQNEAQ (reference sequence). Trimming cost V 5 bases and J 4 bases; bases outside gene matches: 9. This CDR3 contains 15 residues. In DNA form, the CDR3 reads TGTGCCAGCAGCCGTGGAGGGACAGGTTTCACTGAAGCTTTCTTT. It specifies CASSRGGTGFTEAFF.

The rearrangement uses TRBV10-3 and TRBJ1-1, with unresolved D. The CDR3 runs 14 residues. Germline V gene sequence: CDR1 ENHRY, CDR2 SYGVKD. The germline V and J ends were trimmed by 7 bases and 0 bases, with 12 bases remaining between them. This CDR3 is CAITNRTVNTEAFF. In DNA, the CDR3 is TGTGCCATCACCAATCGGACGGTGAACACTGAAGCTTTCTTT.

The chain employs TRBV7-9 and TRBJ1-1, with 8 bases matching TRBD1. Trimming cost V 5 bases and J 0 bases; bases outside gene matches: 5. The CDR3 sequence is 15 residues long. Germline CDR1 reads SEHNR; CDR2 reads FQNEAQ (reference sequence). The DNA of the CDR3 is TGTGCCAGCAGCCCCCACAGGGGGGTGAACACTGAAGCTTTCTTT. Translation gives CASSPHRGVNTEAFF.

This rearrangement joins TRBV9 to TRBJ1-3; D ambiguous. V lost 4 bases, J lost 3 bases, and 8 bases lay in between. This CDR3 spans 13 amino acids. The germline V gene encodes CDR1 SGDLS and CDR2 YYNGEE. For the CDR3, the DNA is TGTGCCAGCAGCCCACTATTTGGAAACACCATATATTTT. Protein: CASSPLFGNTIYF.

The chain employs TRBV5-6 and TRBJ1-2; a weak D match, TRBD1 (5 bases). The germline V gene has CDR1 SGHDT and CDR2 YYEEEE. This CDR3 spans 14 amino acids. Deletions cut 7 bases from V and 2 bases from J, with 15 bases between. The CDR3 DNA reads as TGTGCCAGCGCCGAAGGGGCGGGGAACTATGGCTACACCTTC. Residues: CASAEGAGNYGYTF.

The chain carries TRBV3-1 (or the pseudogene TRBV3-2) and TRBJ2-7; 8 nucleotides line up with TRBD1. From germline, CDR1 is LGHDT and CDR2 YNNKEL (reference sequence). The CDR3 runs to 14 residues. V lost 1 base and J lost 6; bases outside the gene matches: 5. In nucleotides, the CDR3 is TGTGCCAGCAGCCAAGGGACAGGGCCCAGCGAGCAGTACTTC. Its translation: CASSQGTGPSEQYF.

The chain joins TRBV13 to TRBJ1-1; weak D call: TRBD1 (6 bases). Germline V lookup: CDR1 PRHDT, CDR2 FYEKMQ (reference sequence). Between the trimmed V and J ends, which lost 8 bases and 0 bases, there was a span of 10 bases. This CDR3 has 13 amino acids. DNA of the CDR3: TGTGCCAGCGGCAGGGGTATGAACACTGAAGCTTTCTTT. Translated: CASGRGMNTEAFF. The full variable domain, its missing parts supplied by reference TRBV13 and TRBJ1-1, is AAGVIQSPRHLIKEKRETATLKCYPIPRHDTVYWYQQGPGQDPQFLISFYEKMQSDKGSIPDRFSAQQFSDYHSELNMSSLELGDSALYFCASGRGMNTEAFFGQGTRLTVV.

The CDR3 sequence is CASSFGRVETQYF. For the CDR3, the DNA is TGTGCCAGCAGCTTCGGCAGGGTAGAGACCCAGTACTTC. The V and J genes are TRBV7-2 and TRBJ2-5, with D perhaps matching TRBD1 (5 bases). This CDR3 has 13 amino acids. Germline loops: CDR1 SGHTA, CDR2 FQGNSA. V was trimmed by 3 bases and J by 4 bases, leaving 9 bases between them. Based on the CDR3 plus reference TRBV7-2 and TRBJ2-5, the full variable domain is GAGVSQSPSNKVTEKGKDVELRCDPISGHTALYWYRQSLGQGLEFLIYFQGNSAPDKSGLPSDRFSAERTGGSVSTLTIQRTQQEDSAVYLCASSFGRVETQYFGPGTRLLVL.

The rearrangement joins TRBV5-1 to TRBJ2-2; TRBD1 matches 9 bases. The length of the CDR3 is 17 residues. Trimming cost V 5 bases and J 3 bases; bases outside gene matches: 11. CDR1 is SGHRS, CDR2 YFSETQ, per germline. Here the CDR3 DNA reads TGCGCCAGCAGTAGTCCCCCCGGGACAGGGTACACCGGGGAGCTGTTTTTT. As protein: CASSSPPGTGYTGELFF.

The gene calls are TRBV5-1 and TRBJ1-1; D may be TRBD1 (6 bases). CDR1 and CDR2 from the germline V gene are SGHRS and YFSETQ. V was cut by 1 base and J by 10 bases, with 20 bases left in between. The CDR3 covers 15 residues. The CDR3 spells CASSLILGGTGVAFF. CDR3 coding DNA: TGCGCCAGCAGCTTGATTCTCGGGGGCACCGGGGTAGCTTTCTTT.

The chain employs TRBV5-1 and TRBJ1-4; D perhaps matches TRBD1 (5 bases). Trimming shortened V by 5 bases and J by 8 bases, and 16 bases separated the two germline ends. Germline assignment: CDR1 SGHRS and CDR2 YFSETQ. CDR3 size: 14 residues. Here the CDR3 reads CASSQGSLKEKLFF. The CDR3 DNA reads TGCGCCAGCAGTCAGGGCAGTCTGAAAGAAAAACTGTTTTTT.

V usage is TRBV2 and J usage is TRBJ2-7; D is possibly TRBD1 (6 bases). This CDR3 has 14 residues. V lost 1 base to trimming and J lost 2 bases, with 9 bases between them. From germline, CDR1 is SNHLY and CDR2 FYNNEI. This CDR3 is CASSEEGDTYEQYV. The CDR3 DNA sequence: TGTGCCAGCAGTGAAGAGGGGGACACCTACGAGCAGTACGTC.

The V gene is TRBV7-3, the J gene TRBJ1-1; D perhaps matches TRBD1 (5 bases). CDR1 is SGHTA and CDR2 is FQGTGA in the germline V gene. The CDR3 extends over 13 amino acids. Trimming shortened V by 5 bases and J by 3 bases, and 10 bases separated the two germline ends. The DNA of the CDR3 is TGTGCCAGCAGCCCGGGACGGTACACTGAAGCTTTCTTT. It translates to CASSPGRYTEAFF.

The chain employs TRBV4-1 and TRBJ2-7; D uncertain. The germline CDR1 and CDR2 sequences are MGHRA and YSYEKL. Deletions cut 2 bases from V and 2 bases from J, with 10 bases between. CDR3 length: 14 residues. DNA of the CDR3: TGCGCCAGCAGCCAAAATGTAGGCCCCTACGAGCAGTACGTC. Protein sequence: CASSQNVGPYEQYV.

This chain uses TRBV3-1 (or the pseudogene TRBV3-2) with TRBJ2-7; D may be TRBD2 (6 bases). The germline V and J ends were trimmed by 8 bases and 2 bases, with 19 bases remaining between them. Germline CDR1 reads LGHDT; CDR2 reads YNNKEL (reference sequence). The CDR3 consists of 15 residues. CDR3 nucleotide sequence: TGTGCCAGCCAGGCACCGGCCTCGGGGGCCTACGAGCAGTACTTC. Residues: CASQAPASGAYEQYF.

The chain uses TRBV5-4 and TRBJ2-5, with D tentatively TRBD2 (6 bases). Trimming shortened V by 4 bases and J by 4 bases, and 17 bases separated the two germline ends. There are 15 residues in the CDR3. The V gene's germline CDR1 is SGHNT and CDR2 YYREEE (reference sequence). CDR3 coding DNA: TGTGCCAGCAGCCCCGGAGGGGACGCGGTAGAGACCCAGTACTTC. Residues: CASSPGGDAVETQYF.